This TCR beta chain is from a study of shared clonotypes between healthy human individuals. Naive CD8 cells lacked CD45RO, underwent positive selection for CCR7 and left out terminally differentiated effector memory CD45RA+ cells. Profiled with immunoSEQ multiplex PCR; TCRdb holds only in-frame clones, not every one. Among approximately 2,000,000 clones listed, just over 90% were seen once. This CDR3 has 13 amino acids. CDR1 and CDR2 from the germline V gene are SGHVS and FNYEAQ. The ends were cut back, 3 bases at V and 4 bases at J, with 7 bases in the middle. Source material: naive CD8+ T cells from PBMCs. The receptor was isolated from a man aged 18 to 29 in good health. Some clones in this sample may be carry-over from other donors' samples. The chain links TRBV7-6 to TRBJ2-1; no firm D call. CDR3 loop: CASSLSVYNEQFF. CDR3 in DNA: TGTGCCAGCAGCTTGTCGGTGTACAATGAGCAGTTCTTC.